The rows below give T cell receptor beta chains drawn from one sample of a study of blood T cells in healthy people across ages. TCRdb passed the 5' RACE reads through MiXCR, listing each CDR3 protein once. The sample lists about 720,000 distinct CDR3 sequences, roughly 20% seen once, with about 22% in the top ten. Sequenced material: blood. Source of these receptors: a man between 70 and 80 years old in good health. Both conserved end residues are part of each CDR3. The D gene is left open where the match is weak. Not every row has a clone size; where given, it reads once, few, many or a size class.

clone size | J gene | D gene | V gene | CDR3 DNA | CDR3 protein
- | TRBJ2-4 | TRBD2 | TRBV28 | TGTGCCAGCAGTTCTCATAGCGGGGGAGTAGCCAAAAACATTCAGTACTTC | CASSSHSGGVAKNIQYF
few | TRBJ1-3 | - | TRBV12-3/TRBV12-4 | TGTGCCAGCAGTCCCGACGGTAGCTCTGGAAACACCATATATTTT | CASSPDGSSGNTIYF
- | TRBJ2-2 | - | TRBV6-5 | TGTGCCAGCAGTTATAGAGGGCGGTTCGGGGAGCTGTTTTTT | CASSYRGRFGELFF
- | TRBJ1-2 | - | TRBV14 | TGTGCCAGCAGCCAAGTACAGGGTGGTGGCTACACCTTC | CASSQVQGGGYTF
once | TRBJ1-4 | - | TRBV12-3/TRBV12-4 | TGTGCCAGCGGGGGGGGAAGCCCTGAAAAACTGTTTTTT | CASGGGSPEKLFF
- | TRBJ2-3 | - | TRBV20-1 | TGCAGTGCTGACACAGGATTTGTAGATACGCAGTATTTT | CSADTGFVDTQYF
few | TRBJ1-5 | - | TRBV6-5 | TGTGCCAGCGGGGCAGGCTCCTATAGCAATCAGCCCCAGCATTTT | CASGAGSYSNQPQHF
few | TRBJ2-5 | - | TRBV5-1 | TGCGCCAGCAGCTTCTCACCGGCAGAGGGGGAGACCCAGTACTTC | CASSFSPAEGETQYF
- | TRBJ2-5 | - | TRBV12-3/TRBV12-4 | TGTGCCAGCAGTTTTGTGGGTAGCGAGACCCAGTACTTC | CASSFVGSETQYF
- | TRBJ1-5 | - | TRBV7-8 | TGTGCCAGCAGCTCCAGGAGGGCGGCTCAGCCCCAGCATTTT | CASSSRRAAQPQHF
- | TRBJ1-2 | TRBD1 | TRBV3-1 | TGTGCCAGCAGCCAACCGGGGACAGCGAGATACAACTATGGCTACACCTTC | CASSQPGTARYNYGYTF
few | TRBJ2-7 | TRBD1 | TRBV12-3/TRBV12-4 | TGTGCCAGCAGTCTACAGGGGATTGGTTCCGAGCAGTACTTC | CASSLQGIGSEQYF
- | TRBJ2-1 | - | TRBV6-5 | TGTGCCAGCAGTTACGGGGGGATTTCCCACAATGAGCAGTTCTTC | CASSYGGISHNEQFF
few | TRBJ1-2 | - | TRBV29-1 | TGCACCACACAGGGCGTTGATGGCTACACCTTC | CTTQGVDGYTF
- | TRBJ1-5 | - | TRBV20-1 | TGCAGTGCTAGAGATTTTTCAGGGCAATCACAGCCCCAGCATTTT | CSARDFSGQSQPQHF